This record covers a single TCR beta chain. What this receptor recognizes is not known. Base-call qualities are not available, and no considerably larger clone is one nucleotide away. TCRbeta CDR3 regions were amplified from genomic DNA by means of the immunoSEQ Assay, a bias-controlled multiplex PCR. As for the original processing: Nucleated cell counts per sample were estimated from amplification of reference gene primers within the assay. To quantify the absolute abundance of each unique TCRbeta CDR3 rearrangement, sequence reads were collapsed and filtered. Productive Simpson clonality was computed per sample as the square root of Simpson's diversity index over productive rearrangements. TCRdb stores this immuneACCESS table with in-frame sequences only. Part of the clones is absent; in the studies checked, under half of the shortfall reflects unresolved V genes, and no reason is known for the rest. The DNA was the basis for D and trimming; V, J and clone size are from that table. This sample is represented by 94,000 or so clones; 85% to 90% of them were singletons. The ten largest clonotypes hold roughly 8.1% of the sample.

The data were obtained in a study of blood T cell repertoires in COVID-19 (dated by TCRdb to between 2020 and 2021). About the study as a whole: Samples covering the acute and convalescent phases of COVID-19 were provided by collaborators in the United States, Italy and Spain. The material from the prospective study consisted of cDNA or gDNA derived from T cells, B-cell-depleted T cells, or PBMCs. Subjects who had been exposed to COVID-19, were actively infected with it, or had recovered from it provided the deeply sampled blood TCRbeta repertoires that made up the dataset. The repertoires were released in a freely available public database meant as a resource for research on the immune response to SARS-CoV-2. Samples were obtained from the ongoing ImmuneRACE study (first 160 participants) and from over 1,000 subjects provided by 6 global collaborators. The sample metadata nearly always contained a de-identified subject ID, COVID-19 status, age in years and sex. Where HLA class I and class II types were available, the types were taken from metadata supplied by the sample provider, not from assay-based typing. On the study overall, not on this receptor specifically: The quantity of clinical and demographic metadata differed by source and by participant and was supplied without curation.

Collaborating institutions collected whole blood in K2EDTA tubes following their own protocols. For TCRbeta analysis, collaborators shipped samples in one of three forms: frozen whole blood, isolated PBMCs, or DNA extracted from either of those sample types. The CDR3 runs 18 residues from the cysteine to the phenylalanine. Only the CDR3 DNA stays, 54 bases, in frame from base 1. V loses 4 bases at its end and J loses 0 bases; junction bases beyond the gene matches: 11. CDR1 and CDR2, looked up from the germline V gene, are MGHRA and YSYEKL. The sample comprised peripheral blood. This TCR was recovered from a woman in her seventies with acute or convalescent COVID-19. The receptor chain draws on TRBV4-1 and TRBJ2-2; the central 7 bases match TRBD1. The CDR3 here reads CASSPSGTVKPNTGELFF. The nucleotide sequence is TGCGCCAGCAGCCCTTCCGGGACAGTGAAACCGAACACCGGGGAGCTGTTTTTT.